Below, 20 T cell receptor beta chains from the same sample are listed, as sequenced in a study of T cell changes during pregnancy in multiple sclerosis. Sequenced by immunoSEQ multiplex PCR; TCRdb stores in-frame clones only, minus some. The sample records 30,000 to 45,000 clones, more than 90% being singletons. The source was peripheral blood, collected before pregnancy. These receptors were collected from a female donor with multiple sclerosis, enrolled in a pregnancy study.

V usage is TRBV7-2 and J usage is TRBJ2-3, with 8 bases fitting TRBD2. Trimming took 7 bases from V and 2 from J; bases not matched to a gene: 11. The CDR3 is made up of 16 amino acids. The germline V gene encodes CDR1 SGHTA and CDR2 FQGNSA. DNA for the CDR3: TGTGCCAGCATCGGCTTGGGCGGGAGGACCACAGATACGCAGTATTTT. It specifies CASIGLGGRTTDTQYF.

This chain joins TRBV19 and TRBJ1-1; 10 bases are a match to TRBD1. The length of the CDR3 is 17 residues. The V gene's germline CDR1 is LNHDA and CDR2 SQIVND (reference sequence). Trimming cost V 3 bases and J 3 bases; bases outside gene matches: 10. CDR3 nucleotide sequence: TGTGCCAGTAGTATCGGAGGACAGGGGGTGTTTTACACTGAAGCTTTCTTT. Its protein product is CASSIGGQGVFYTEAFF.

This clone was seen only once. The J gene is TRBJ2-3, the V gene TRBV10-1; TRBD1 matches 7 bases. The J segment lost 1 base and the V segment lost 5 bases, leaving 6 bases of the junction unmatched. CDR3 length: 15 residues. CDR1 and CDR2 from the germline V gene are WNHNN and SYGVQD (reference sequence). The chain's CDR3 is CASSSTGAGTDTQYF. CDR3 nucleotide sequence: TGCGCCAGCAGTTCCACAGGGGCAGGCACAGATACGCAGTATTTT.

About this clone: Other nucleotide sequences from this sample produce the same CDR3. The chain couples TRBV13 to TRBJ2-7; TRBD2 matches at 10 bases. The V gene end was trimmed by 9 bases and the J gene end by 3 bases; junction bases not matched to a gene: 20. CDR1 is PRHDT, CDR2 FYEKMQ, per germline (reference sequence). The CDR3 is 18 residues long. The CDR3 sequence: CARLLRPLSSGRNYEQYF. The CDR3 bases are TGTGCCAGGCTCTTGCGACCCCTCTCTAGCGGGAGAAACTACGAGCAGTACTTC.

V gene TRBV5-4 combines with J gene TRBJ2-7; 10 nucleotides match TRBD2. CDR1 and CDR2 from the germline V gene are SGHNT and YYREEE (reference sequence). CDR3 length: 17 residues. V shed 0 bases, J shed 3 bases, and the junction held 9 bases outside the gene matches. In DNA form, the CDR3 reads TGTGCCAGCAGCTTGGCCGGAGCTAGCGGGAGTTACTACGAGCAGTACTTC. Its protein product is CASSLAGASGSYYEQYF.

This chain joins TRBV19 and TRBJ2-7; 9 bases fit TRBD1. The junction had 9 bases not matched to a gene; V was cut back by 7 bases and J by 2 bases. The germline V gene encodes CDR1 LNHDA and CDR2 SQIVND (reference sequence). The length of the CDR3 is 15 residues. CDR3 residues: CASTPDRGDAYEQYF. The CDR3 DNA sequence: TGTGCCAGTACCCCGGACAGGGGAGACGCCTACGAGCAGTACTTC.

The chain carries TRBV28 and TRBJ2-7; 8 bases fit TRBD2. Trimming at V came to 6 bases and at J to 0 bases, leaving 7 bases not matched to a gene. CDR3 length: 15 residues. The germline CDR1 and CDR2 sequences are MDHEN and SYDVKM. CDR3 protein: CASSPGGRDSYEQYF. CDR3 sequence (DNA): TGTGCCAGCAGCCCGGGGGGGCGGGACTCCTACGAGCAGTACTTC.

The CDR3 loop reads CASRQGYRETQYF. CDR3 coding DNA: TGTGCCAGCAGACAGGGGTACAGAGAGACCCAGTACTTC. This chain uses TRBV27 with TRBJ2-5; 7 bases fit TRBD1. The ends lost 6 bases at V and 4 bases at J; junction bases unmatched: 5. CDR1 is MNHEY, CDR2 SMNVEV, per germline (reference sequence). This CDR3 has 13 amino acids.

The chain couples TRBV19 to TRBJ2-3; 7 bases map to TRBD2. Germline loops: CDR1 LNHDA, CDR2 SQIVND (reference sequence). CDR3 size: 16 residues. The junction had 12 bases not matched to a gene; V was cut back by 7 bases and J by 2 bases. The CDR3 DNA is TGTGCCAGTAATTCTCAAGCGGGACCCTCCACAGATACGCAGTATTTT. Protein sequence: CASNSQAGPSTDTQYF.

CDR3 bases: TGTGCCAGCAGCCAAGAAATCGGGTCGAACACCGGGGAGCTGTTTTTT. Encoded protein: CASSQEIGSNTGELFF. The chain combines TRBV4-2 with TRBJ2-2, with D hard to call. In germline, CDR1 is LGHNA, CDR2 YNFKEQ. Trimming left V 0 bases short and J 0 bases short, with 8 bases between. The CDR3 spans 16 residues.

The rearrangement joins TRBV5-5 to TRBJ2-1, with 15 positions matching TRBD2. The ends lost 4 bases at V and 0 bases at J; junction bases unmatched: 8. The CDR3 spans 19 residues. Germline CDR1 reads SGHKS; CDR2 reads YYEKEE (reference sequence). CDR3 DNA: TGTGCCAGCAGCCGACTACCGGGACTAGCGGGAGGCTCCTACAATGAGCAGTTCTTC. Translated, it gives CASSRLPGLAGGSYNEQFF.

This clone appeared a few times. The V gene is TRBV4-3, the J gene TRBJ2-7, with 8 bases matching TRBD1. This CDR3 region has 14 residues. V shed 3 bases and J 2 bases; nucleotides not matched to a gene: 3. CDR1 is LGHNA, CDR2 YSLEER, per germline. The CDR3 nucleotides read TGCGCCAGCAGCCAGAGGACAGGGCCCTACGAGCAGTACTTC. It yields the protein CASSQRTGPYEQYF.

J is TRBJ1-4 and V is TRBV6-6; 7 bases are a match to TRBD1. Germline V gene data show CDR1 as MNHNY and CDR2 as SVGAGI (reference sequence). The CDR3 has 15 amino acids. V was clipped by 6 bases and J by 5 bases; unmatched bases: 9. The CDR3 bases are TGTGCCAGCAGAAAGTCAAGGGGGCAAAATGAAAAACTGTTTTTT. Encoded protein: CASRKSRGQNEKLFF.

The V gene is TRBV30, the J gene TRBJ1-4; TRBD1 is a possible D gene (5 bases). V shed 1 base and J shed 3 bases, with 12 bases lying between them. Germline CDR1 GTSNPN, CDR2 SVGIG (reference sequence). The length of the CDR3 is 15 residues. CDR3 loop: CAWSAVTDSNEKLFF. CDR3 in DNA: TGTGCCTGGAGTGCAGTGACAGACTCTAATGAAAAACTGTTTTTT.

The chain employs TRBV7-9 and TRBJ2-3, with 9 bases identical to TRBD1. Germline trimming cut 5 bases from V and 9 bases from J; bases unmatched to any gene: 12. CDR3 length: 15 amino acids. The V gene's germline CDR1 is SEHNR and CDR2 FQNEAQ (reference sequence). The CDR3, as DNA: TGTGCCAGCAGCCTCCGGGACAGGGAGATGTTCACGCAGTATTTT. This sequence encodes CASSLRDREMFTQYF. The variable domain in full, completed from reference TRBV7-9 and TRBJ2-3, reads DTGVSQNPRHKITKRGQNVTFRCDPISEHNRLYWYRQTLGQGPEFLTYFQNEAQLEKSRLLSDRFSAERPKGSFSTLEIQRTEQGDSAMYLCASSLRDREMFTQYFGPGTRLTVL.

The CDR3 DNA is TGTGCCAGCAGACCGCCGGGACTAGATATGGTGAATGAGCAGTTCTTC. Translated, it gives CASRPPGLDMVNEQFF. The chain recombines TRBV6-4 with TRBJ2-1; 8 bases are shared with TRBD2. The CDR3 length is 16 residues. With V trimmed by 6 bases and J by 7 bases, 14 bases remained unmatched. Germline V lookup: CDR1 MRHNA, CDR2 SNTAGT.

The chain has TRBV19 and TRBJ2-3; TRBD1 is a possible D gene (5 bases). Germline V lookup: CDR1 LNHDA, CDR2 SQIVND (reference sequence). Deletions cut 2 bases from V and 3 bases from J, with 6 bases between. This CDR3 is 13 amino acids long. CDR3 sequence (DNA): TGTGCCAGTAGTATACAGGGTACAGATACGCAGTATTTT. Protein: CASSIQGTDTQYF.

The V and J genes are TRBV2 and TRBJ1-5; D not resolved. The CDR3 length is 14 residues. Germline V lookup: CDR1 SNHLY, CDR2 FYNNEI. The germline V and J ends were trimmed by 6 bases and 6 bases, with 15 bases remaining between them. The CDR3 region has the DNA TGTGCCAGCAGGACGGTCCTAGGTACTCAGCCCCAGCATTTT. As protein: CASRTVLGTQPQHF.

CDR3 sequence (DNA): TGTGCCAGTTTGTCGGCGGGAGGTACCGACGAGCAGTACTTC. Translated: CASLSAGGTDEQYF. The chain joins TRBV6-5 to TRBJ2-7; 8 nucleotides match TRBD2. This CDR3 contains 14 residues. The trim removed 9 bases at V and 5 bases at J, leaving 12 bases unmatched. Germline CDR1 is MNHEY and CDR2 is SVGAGI.

This chain links TRBV10-1 with TRBJ2-1, with 7 bases fitting TRBD2. The CDR3 runs to 13 residues. From germline, CDR1 is WNHNN and CDR2 SYGVQD (reference sequence). V was pared by 10 bases and J by 5 bases, with 8 bases of the junction left unmatched. CDR3: CATSPGLNNEQFF. CDR3 bases: TGCGCCACCTCGCCGGGACTAAACAATGAGCAGTTCTTC.